One and the same sample provided the 20 T cell receptor beta chains below, sequenced in a study of cytomegalovirus exposure and HLA in healthy donors. 13 Jbeta primers and 60 Vbeta primers were used for the PCR. Using immunoSEQ multiplex PCR, the repertoire was profiled, and TCRdb retains in-frame clones only, with some absent. Altogether under 150,000 clones are present, about four fifths being singletons, with the ten largest covering around 0.7%. The sequencing input was PBMCs. All receptors derive from a man aged 18 to 29 in good health and CMV-seronegative.

The count of this clone is one. The V call is TRBV11-2, the J call TRBJ1-6, with no clear D. The CDR3 spans 16 residues. V gave up 1 base and J gave up 0 bases, with 7 bases separating them. Germline V CDR1 and CDR2: SGHAT, FQNNGV. CDR3 coding DNA: TGTGCCAGCAGCTTAGTCCCGAGCTCCTATAATTCACCCCTCCACTTT. Translated, it gives CASSLVPSSYNSPLHF.

The chain uses TRBV9 and TRBJ2-7; 12 bases map to TRBD1. CDR1 and CDR2 (germline): SGDLS, YYNGEE. CDR3 length: 18 residues. The ends lost 2 bases at V and 4 bases at J; junction bases unmatched: 13. The CDR3 spells CASSVSGRGQGADYEQYF. The CDR3 coding sequence is TGTGCCAGCAGCGTCTCCGGGAGGGGACAGGGGGCGGATTACGAGCAGTACTTC. The full variable domain, rest sourced from reference TRBV9 and TRBJ2-7, is DSGVTQTPKHLITATGQRVTLRCSPRSGDLSVYWYQQSLDQGLQFLIQYYNGEERAKGNILERFSAQQFPDLHSELNLSSLELGDSALYFCASSVSGRGQGADYEQYFGPGTRLTVT.

V gene TRBV6-5 combines with J gene TRBJ1-1; D is possibly TRBD1 (5 bases). CDR3 length: 15 amino acids. V was shortened by 5 bases and J by 0 bases, with 13 bases between the two germline ends. Germline V gives CDR1 MNHEY, CDR2 SVGAGI. CDR3: CASSLGAGMNTEAFF. CDR3 nucleotides: TGTGCCAGCAGTCTTGGGGCCGGAATGAACACTGAAGCTTTCTTT.

V and J are TRBV19 and TRBJ2-5, with D unresolved. CDR3 length: 13 residues. With 6 bases removed from V and 5 bases from J, the gap between germline ends came to 13 bases. The germline V gene encodes CDR1 LNHDA and CDR2 SQIVND (reference sequence). The DNA of the CDR3 is TGTGCCAGTAGCGAGGTAGTCGGGGAGACCCAGTACTTC. Protein: CASSEVVGETQYF. Drawing the rest from reference TRBV19 and TRBJ2-5, the complete variable domain is DGGITQSPKYLFRKEGQNVTLSCEQNLNHDAMYWYRQDPGQGLRLIYYSQIVNDFQKGDIAEGYSVSREKKESFPLTVTSAQKNPTAFYLCASSEVVGETQYFGPGTRLLVL.

V is TRBV20-1 and J is TRBJ1-1, with D tentatively TRBD1 (5 bases). Between the trimmed V and J ends, which lost 0 bases and 10 bases, there was a span of 9 bases. Germline CDR1 and CDR2: DFQATT and SNEGSKA (reference sequence). The length of the CDR3 is 11 residues. The CDR3 coding sequence is TGCAGTGCTAGAGATATCGGGGGAGCTTTCTTT. It yields the protein CSARDIGGAFF.

The genes are TRBV6-6 and TRBJ1-1, with D unresolved. V was pared by 8 bases and J by 4 bases, with 20 bases between. Germline CDR1 is MNHNY and CDR2 is SVGAGI (reference sequence). This CDR3 has 15 residues. CDR3 nucleotides: TGTGCCAGCCATCCTTATGGTGGGGAGGGCACTGAAGCTTTCTTT. Its translation is CASHPYGGEGTEAFF.

The rearrangement links TRBV1 to TRBJ1-3; the D call of TRBD1 is as the table states it, not checked on the DNA. TRBV1 is a recognized pseudogene. The CDR3 has 16 amino acids. CDR3 in DNA: TGCACCAGCAGGAACGGGACACCGTCCTCTGGAAACACCATATATTTT. This encodes CTSRNGTPSSGNTIYF.

DNA for the CDR3: TGTGCCAGCAGCGTAGGGGCCACCACTGGGGCCAACGTCCTGACTTTC. It yields the protein CASSVGATTGANVLTF. The chain joins TRBV9 to TRBJ2-6; D is undetermined. V lost 0 bases to trimming and J lost 2 bases, with 9 bases between them. CDR1 is SGDLS and CDR2 is YYNGEE in the germline V gene. The length of the CDR3 is 16 residues. The whole variable domain, remainder taken from reference TRBV9 and TRBJ2-6, is DSGVTQTPKHLITATGQRVTLRCSPRSGDLSVYWYQQSLDQGLQFLIQYYNGEERAKGNILERFSAQQFPDLHSELNLSSLELGDSALYFCASSVGATTGANVLTFGAGSRLTVL.

V gene TRBV5-4 combines with J gene TRBJ2-1; 10 bases align to TRBD1. With 4 bases clipped from V and 4 bases from J, the junction kept 5 bases outside the gene matches. Germline loops: CDR1 SGHNT, CDR2 YYREEE (reference sequence). The CDR3 extends over 15 amino acids. The CDR3 protein is CASSPRQGAYNEQFF. The CDR3 DNA reads TGTGCCAGCAGCCCCAGACAGGGGGCGTACAATGAGCAGTTCTTC.

The chain carries TRBV10-3 and TRBJ2-2, with D possibly being TRBD2 (5 bases). The length of the CDR3 is 14 residues. Trimming shortened V by 6 bases and J by 5 bases, and 13 bases separated the two germline ends. In germline, CDR1 is ENHRY, CDR2 SYGVKD. The CDR3 sequence: CAIRIGVLTGELFF. The CDR3 nucleotides are TGTGCCATCAGAATCGGGGTTCTGACCGGGGAGCTGTTTTTT.

This chain links TRBV5-8 with TRBJ1-3; D ambiguous. Germline V gene data show CDR1 as SGHTS and CDR2 as YDEGEE. The V end lost 0 bases, the J end lost 0 bases, and 13 bases lay between the germline ends. The CDR3 sequence is 17 residues long. The CDR3 bases are TGTGCCAGCAGCTTGGGGAGATCGCGCATCTCTGGAAACACCATATATTTT. Translated, it gives CASSLGRSRISGNTIYF.

V and J are TRBV7-9 and TRBJ1-1; no clear D gene. Trimming stripped 4 bases from V and 8 bases from J, with 17 bases between. The CDR3 runs to 14 residues. Germline assignment: CDR1 SEHNR and CDR2 FQNEAQ (reference sequence). CDR3: CASSSAVTLAEAFF. CDR3 bases: TGTGCCAGCAGCTCCGCGGTCACGTTGGCCGAAGCTTTCTTT. The whole variable domain, filled in from reference TRBV7-9 and TRBJ1-1, reads DTGVSQNPRHKITKRGQNVTFRCDPISEHNRLYWYRQTLGQGPEFLTYFQNEAQLEKSRLLSDRFSAERPKGSFSTLEIQRTEQGDSAMYLCASSSAVTLAEAFFGQGTRLTVV.

The gene calls are TRBV7-2 and TRBJ2-7, with no clear D. Trimming removed 8 bases at V and 5 bases at J, with 10 bases between. Germline V gives CDR1 SGHTA, CDR2 FQGNSA. This CDR3 comprises 11 residues. CDR3 nucleotide sequence: TGTGCCAGCGTACTTACCGACGAGCAGTACTTC. Amino acid sequence: CASVLTDEQYF. The full variable domain, rest sourced from reference TRBV7-2 and TRBJ2-7, is GAGVSQSPSNKVTEKGKDVELRCDPISGHTALYWYRQSLGQGLEFLIYFQGNSAPDKSGLPSDRFSAERTGGSVSTLTIQRTQQEDSAVYLCASVLTDEQYFGPGTRLTVT.

This clone was detected only a few times. The chain carries TRBV6-5 and TRBJ2-4, with no clear D. Trimming removed 5 bases at V and 5 bases at J, with 4 bases between. Per the germline V gene, CDR1 is MNHEY and CDR2 is SVGAGI. CDR3 length equals 11 residues. The CDR3 is CASSRENIQYF. Here the CDR3 DNA reads TGTGCCAGCAGTCGGGAAAACATTCAGTACTTC.

This chain joins TRBV19 and TRBJ1-6, with D possibly being TRBD1 (6 bases). Germline CDR1 LNHDA, CDR2 SQIVND (reference sequence). This CDR3 spans 13 amino acids. Trimming pared 7 bases from V and 7 bases from J, leaving 11 bases between. The CDR3 bases are TGTGCCAGTACTGGGACATCAAATTCACCCCTCCACTTT. The encoded protein is CASTGTSNSPLHF.

The chain couples TRBV7-3 to TRBJ2-1, with 8 bases that match TRBD2. The length of the CDR3 is 16 residues. Germline V gene sequence: CDR1 SGHTA, CDR2 FQGTGA. The trim removed 5 bases at V and 0 bases at J, leaving 6 bases unmatched. Written as DNA, the CDR3 is TGTGCCAGCAGCCCCTTTGCGGGGGGCTCCTACAATGAGCAGTTCTTC. It encodes CASSPFAGGSYNEQFF.

This clone has only a few counts. The chain employs TRBV6-5 and TRBJ1-1; TRBD1 matches at 8 bases. The germline CDR1 and CDR2 sequences are MNHEY and SVGAGI. Losses at the gene ends were 6 bases for V and 1 base for J; bases not matched to a gene: 4. The CDR3 spans 14 residues. CDR3 DNA: TGTGCCAGCAGGCGGGACAGGCAGAACACTGAAGCTTTCTTT. Its translation is CASRRDRQNTEAFF.

J is TRBJ1-4 and V is TRBV10-3, with TRBD1 matching over 8 bases. In germline, CDR1 is ENHRY, CDR2 SYGVKD. V dropped 6 bases and J dropped 3; count of bases not matched to a gene: 3. CDR3 length: 14 amino acids. Here the CDR3 reads CAIRARGPNEKLFF. CDR3 coding DNA: TGTGCCATCAGGGCCAGGGGGCCTAATGAAAAACTGTTTTTT.

The chain combines TRBV7-9 with TRBJ1-2; 9 bases map to TRBD1. Germline CDR1 and CDR2: SEHNR and FQNEAQ (reference sequence). The V gene end was trimmed by 0 bases and the J gene end by 8 bases; junction bases not matched to a gene: 4. The CDR3 spans 14 residues. The CDR3 loop reads CASSLATGTGGYTF. DNA for the CDR3: TGTGCCAGCAGCTTAGCAACCGGGACAGGGGGCTACACCTTC.

Notes on this clone: Other DNA sequences from this sample encode an identical CDR3 as well. J is TRBJ2-3 and V is TRBV7-2; TRBD1 matches at 7 bases. The CDR3 runs to 14 residues. Germline V gene lookup returns CDR1 SGHTA and CDR2 FQGNSA. The V gene end was trimmed by 4 bases and the J gene end by 4 bases; junction bases not matched to a gene: 5. CDR3 amino acids: CASSSRQGADTQYF. The CDR3 DNA reads TGTGCCAGCAGCTCCCGACAGGGCGCAGATACGCAGTATTTT.